Listed below are T cell receptor beta chains from one sample, sequenced in a study of blood T cell repertoires in COVID-19. Only in-frame clones appear in the TCRdb table, and some are missing; sequencing was by immunoSEQ multiplex PCR. The sample includes 150,000 to 200,000 clones, 82% of them seen just once. Material for sequencing was peripheral blood. Every receptor here comes from a woman in her seventies with acute or convalescent COVID-19. Each CDR3 is given without its conserved first and last residue. Each record gives: V gene, CDR3 protein.

>TRBV5-1
ASSPLTSGSGETQY
>TRBV5-1
ASSFSPGQYNEQF
>TRBV28
ASSPSGGAYTQY
>TRBV5-4
ASSLAENRGLEKLF
>TRBV28
ASSFGGVGNQPQH
>TRBV28
ASSPTTSGGAGKQY
>TRBV21-1
ASSIWGQGLPIYGYT
>TRBV4-3
ASSFSESGANVLT
>TRBV19
ASSLDRRWTEAF
>TRBV14
ASNPTGADTQY
>TRBV28
ASKLGSGAGNTIY
>TRBV5-1
ASSSGGAGHTEAF
>TRBV19
ASSHQPGAGRNQPQH
>TRBV18
ASSSQGTSGNEQF
>TRBV6-5
ASSYQRGSYEQY
>TRBV6-1
ASSENSLAGYGEQF
>TRBV6-2/TRBV6-3
ASSYGDRGNEQF
>TRBV2
ASSDGQRSYNSPLH
>TRBV5-6
ASSTLGQGVNQPQH
>TRBV18
ASSPPTGELF
>TRBV29-1
SVGTGMNYGYT
>TRBV11-3
ASSLGGTDNTEAF
>TRBV28
ASSLETGVLNSPLH
>TRBV11-2
ASSPQGGYEKLF
>TRBV27
ASSPQRDRAVLT
>TRBV4-1
ASSPREAGNQPQH
>TRBV12-3/TRBV12-4
ASSVTGTYGYT
>TRBV4-3
ASSQDGPAGIGDTQY
>TRBV18
ASSPIQGSKNEQF
>TRBV9
ASSATSFPEAF
>TRBV19
ASSKSLLRSSYNEQF
>TRBV5-6
ASTQTGLPSYEQY
>TRBV24-1
ATSDSGPSGNTIY
>TRBV5-4
ATTRSQYDRVSGNTIY
>TRBV6-6
ASSPLDRDTEAF
>TRBV9
ASSLIRGGPDTQY
>TRBV19
ASSIADLNSNQPQH
>TRBV18
ASSRTSGTLVDYEQY
>TRBV5-4
ASSSDSYEQY
>TRBV19
ASSSSLGGRSEQY
>TRBV28
ASSFPASGAYNEQF
>TRBV5-6
ASSLALGTGSTEAF
>TRBV6-2/TRBV6-3
ASSYGTRVPGELF
>TRBV7-3
ASSLTRTGSYNEQF
>TRBV7-9
ASSLVGGDQY
>TRBV24-1
ATSFRETQY
>TRBV5-4
ASQSGVTDTQY
>TRBV6-2/TRBV6-3
ASSYGGEQH
>TRBV28
ASSAGYEQY
>TRBV5-1
ASSLNRGHTEAF
>TRBV12-3/TRBV12-4
ASGRGQPQH
>TRBV11-3
ASSPRTSGSYNEQF